This is a list of T cell receptor beta chains from one sample in a study of T-cell memory formation after mild COVID-19. From the 5' RACE reads, TCRdb called clonotypes with MiXCR, one entry per CDR3 protein. The sample comprises 150,000 to 200,000 distinct CDR3 sequences, 11% of which are singletons, and approximately 4% rests with the top ten. The material sequenced was PBMCs or a T cell subset sorted from them (not recorded which). These receptors all come from a man in his late teens or twenties who had mild COVID-19 (a few samples of this study predate the infection). Cell type and time point are not known. The conserved cysteine and the conserved F or W are not part of the CDR3 here.

v_call: TRBV7-8
cdr3_length: 9
cdr3_aa: ASSQRETQY

v_call: TRBV4-1
cdr3_length: 11
cdr3_aa: ASSGAKSRGVF

v_call: TRBV12-3/TRBV12-4
cdr3_length: 13
cdr3_aa: ASSLGDRMGTEAF

v_call: TRBV20-1
cdr3_length: 10
cdr3_aa: SARRRNQPQH

v_call: TRBV6-2/TRBV6-3
cdr3_length: 10
cdr3_aa: ASKPEGNEQF

v_call: TRBV7-2
cdr3_length: 12
cdr3_aa: ASSLDRGHSSQY

v_call: TRBV5-1
cdr3_length: 12
cdr3_aa: ASTTGQGNEKLF

v_call: TRBV6-2/TRBV6-3
cdr3_length: 10
cdr3_aa: ASSRFPYEQY

v_call: TRBV5-1
cdr3_length: 13
cdr3_aa: ASSSGTGPGNTIY

v_call: TRBV28
cdr3_length: 11
cdr3_aa: ASNFQARETQY

v_call: TRBV12-3/TRBV12-4
cdr3_length: 10
cdr3_aa: ASSLYPTGYT

v_call: TRBV20-1
cdr3_length: 12
cdr3_aa: SAKGPSYNSPLH

v_call: TRBV5-1
cdr3_length: 13
cdr3_aa: ASSSGTGVNQPQH

v_call: TRBV7-2
cdr3_length: 16
cdr3_aa: ASSLWRPRGLKIYGYT

v_call: TRBV11-2
cdr3_length: 11
cdr3_aa: ASSLDLTYEQY

v_call: TRBV7-2
cdr3_length: 13
cdr3_aa: ASSFLAPLSYEQY

v_call: TRBV7-9
cdr3_length: 12
cdr3_aa: ASSLRGLPNTQY

v_call: TRBV5-1
cdr3_length: 12
cdr3_aa: ASRSQGMAGELF

v_call: TRBV12-3/TRBV12-4
cdr3_length: 12
cdr3_aa: ASSFVGVDTEAF

v_call: TRBV5-1
cdr3_length: 13
cdr3_aa: ASSLDGKGWEKLF

v_call: TRBV7-2
cdr3_length: 16
cdr3_aa: ASSLEVTGPISYNEQF

v_call: TRBV12-3/TRBV12-4
cdr3_length: 14
cdr3_aa: ASTPHATDFNYGYT

v_call: TRBV4-2
cdr3_length: 13
cdr3_aa: ASSPERGDYQPQH

v_call: TRBV24-1
cdr3_length: 14
cdr3_aa: ATSDFSRGDTGELF

v_call: TRBV5-1
cdr3_length: 15
cdr3_aa: ASSLTILAGGTDTQY

v_call: TRBV6-5
cdr3_length: 11
cdr3_aa: ASISTASETQY

v_call: TRBV20-1
cdr3_length: 12
cdr3_aa: SAWGTSGKETQY

v_call: TRBV29-1
cdr3_length: 14
cdr3_aa: SVGGLGQSSYNEQF

v_call: TRBV24-1
cdr3_length: 12
cdr3_aa: ATSDRGLEDTQY

v_call: TRBV6-5
cdr3_length: 11
cdr3_aa: ASSYARNTEAF

v_call: TRBV7-3
cdr3_length: 13
cdr3_aa: ASRKDWGPRGEQF

v_call: TRBV15
cdr3_length: 14
cdr3_aa: ATSSRGDGGNNEQF

v_call: TRBV5-1
cdr3_length: 12
cdr3_aa: ASSFRAEDYGYT

v_call: TRBV4-2
cdr3_length: 15
cdr3_aa: ASSQGSGGALGDTQY

v_call: TRBV5-1
cdr3_length: 11
cdr3_aa: ASSLEENTEAF

v_call: TRBV5-1
cdr3_length: 12
cdr3_aa: ASSNWDAGNTIY

v_call: TRBV9
cdr3_length: 16
cdr3_aa: ASSVAIGGTGRPDTQY

v_call: TRBV4-1
cdr3_length: 12
cdr3_aa: ASSQVGETDTQY

v_call: TRBV7-9
cdr3_length: 14
cdr3_aa: ASSFPERGNNNEQF

v_call: TRBV6-5
cdr3_length: 9
cdr3_aa: ASSYAYEQY

v_call: TRBV4-3
cdr3_length: 11
cdr3_aa: ASSLGQYTEAF

v_call: TRBV7-9
cdr3_length: 12
cdr3_aa: ASRTTSSYNEQF

v_call: TRBV7-6
cdr3_length: 13
cdr3_aa: ASSLLYGASSPLH

v_call: TRBV9
cdr3_length: 12
cdr3_aa: ASSSRGFSYEQY

v_call: TRBV5-1
cdr3_length: 11
cdr3_aa: ASRPTRGDTQY

v_call: TRBV5-1
cdr3_length: 15
cdr3_aa: ASSSGTSGASTDTQY

v_call: TRBV10-1
cdr3_length: 9
cdr3_aa: ASSGNNEQF

v_call: TRBV10-3
cdr3_length: 12
cdr3_aa: AIRDGSSGNTIY

v_call: TRBV2
cdr3_length: 14
cdr3_aa: ASSGPTGPTNSPLH

v_call: TRBV11-2
cdr3_length: 13
cdr3_aa: ASSHSGGPVRGGF

v_call: TRBV7-2
cdr3_length: 12
cdr3_aa: ASRPDRQGNTIY

v_call: TRBV6-5
cdr3_length: 13
cdr3_aa: ASSYSALSGNTIY

v_call: TRBV27
cdr3_length: 14
cdr3_aa: ASRPQSGGAYNEQF

v_call: TRBV7-8
cdr3_length: 10
cdr3_aa: ASSLISGTQY

v_call: TRBV20-1
cdr3_length: 12
cdr3_aa: SARAGGGEGEQF